These 29 T cell receptor beta chains were all obtained from the same sample, sequenced in a study of shared clonotypes between healthy human individuals (dated by TCRdb to about 2020). Library method: the immunoSEQ multiplex PCR assay. The table comes from immuneACCESS by way of TCRdb, which keeps in-frame sequences with V and J called. Part of the clones is missing from these tables; in studies checked, under half for an unresolved V gene and the rest for unknown reasons. Across this sample there are around 1,900,000 clones, with roughly 95% seen only once. The top ten hold approximately 1.7% of the sample. For the CD8 naive samples, CD45RO-negative cells were positively selected for CCR7, yielding a CD45RA+CCR7+ population from which TemRA cells were excluded. The sample was naive CD8+ T cells from PBMCs. In the paper's terms, the cell subset or site label means: CD45RA+CCR7+. These receptors came from a man younger than 35 in good health. Some clones in this sample may be carry-over from other donors' samples.

A remark on this clone: This CDR3 is also generated by other DNA sequences in the sample. The chain has TRBV29-1 and TRBJ2-1, with 8 bases that match TRBD2. CDR3 length equals 11 residues. Germline lookup yields CDR1 SQVTM and CDR2 ANQGSEA. With V trimmed by 5 bases and J by 9 bases, 3 bases remained unmatched. The CDR3 spells CSVRRGGEQFF. CDR3 bases: TGCAGCGTTCGCCGGGGGGGTGAGCAGTTCTTC.

This clone is a singleton in its sample. V is TRBV27 and J is TRBJ2-2; maybe TRBD1 (5 bases). The CDR3 has 21 amino acids. Germline CDR1 MNHEY, CDR2 SMNVEV (reference sequence). The V end was cut by 2 bases, the J end by 5 bases, with 30 bases between. CDR3 bases: TGTGCCAGCAGTTTAATAGGGGTGGGTGGGGCGGTAGGTTACGCGACCGGGGAGCTGTTTTTT. Its protein product is CASSLIGVGGAVGYATGELFF.

The rearrangement uses TRBV7-9 and TRBJ2-5, with D possibly being TRBD2 (6 bases). The V gene lost 1 base and the J gene lost 9 bases, with 15 bases spanning the gap. The CDR3 runs 14 residues. Germline-derived CDR1 and CDR2 are SEHNR and FQNEAQ (reference sequence). CDR3 region: CASSLGLVGEAQYF. The CDR3 DNA follows: TGTGCCAGCAGCTTAGGACTAGTAGGGGAGGCCCAGTACTTC.

V gene TRBV7-8 combines with J gene TRBJ2-5; TRBD2 matches 10 bases. The germline CDR1 and CDR2 sequences are SGHVS and FQNEAQ. The CDR3 is made up of 14 amino acids. V gave up 5 bases and J gave up 4 bases; unmatched junction bases: 4. In nucleotides, the CDR3 is TGTGCCAGCAGCCCACTAGCGGGAATAGAGACCCAGTACTTC. Translation gives CASSPLAGIETQYF. Supplemented by reference TRBV7-8 and TRBJ2-5, the full variable domain reads GAGVSQSPRYKVAKRGQDVALRCDPISGHVSLFWYQQALGQGPEFLTYFQNEAQLDKSGLPSDRFFAERPEGSVSTLKIQRTQQEDSAVYLCASSPLAGIETQYFGPGTRLLVL.

The chain combines TRBV4-1 with TRBJ2-7; weak D call: TRBD1 (5 bases). Trimming cost V 3 bases and J 6 bases, with 12 bases left between them. Germline assignment: CDR1 MGHRA and CDR2 YSYEKL. There are 13 residues in the CDR3. CDR3 DNA: TGCGCCAGCAGCCACAGGGTAGAAGGCGAGCAGTACTTC. Translated, it gives CASSHRVEGEQYF.

The gene calls are TRBV28 and TRBJ1-2; a possible D gene is TRBD1 (6 bases). The germline V gene encodes CDR1 MDHEN and CDR2 SYDVKM. The CDR3 covers 21 residues. Trimming cost V 3 bases and J 4 bases, with 33 bases left between them. For the CDR3, the DNA is TGTGCCAGCAGTTTGAGTCTGGGAATTAGGGACGGCCAGGGGCCCCTCTATGGCTACACCTTC. This sequence encodes CASSLSLGIRDGQGPLYGYTF.

The chain employs TRBV4-1 and TRBJ2-5, with 9 bases lining up with TRBD2. The CDR3 is made up of 15 amino acids. Losses at the gene ends were 1 base for V and 4 bases for J; bases not matched to a gene: 4. Germline V CDR1 and CDR2: MGHRA, YSYEKL. The CDR3 coding sequence is TGCGCCAGCAGCCAAGCTCTGACTAGCGGAGAGACCCAGTACTTC. This translates into CASSQALTSGETQYF.

The genes are TRBV2 and TRBJ1-2; D call uncertain. The CDR3 contains 14 residues. Germline CDR1 SNHLY, CDR2 FYNNEI. Trimming stripped 2 bases from V and 5 bases from J, with 12 bases between. The CDR3 loop is CASSETLRGYGYTF. As DNA, the CDR3 is TGTGCCAGCAGTGAAACCCTTCGGGGTTATGGCTACACCTTC.

V and J are TRBV27 and TRBJ1-2; D is unclear. Deletions cut 2 bases from V and 8 bases from J, with 12 bases between. The CDR3 runs 13 residues. From germline, CDR1 is MNHEY and CDR2 SMNVEV (reference sequence). Here the CDR3 DNA reads TGTGCCAGCAGTTTACTGGCAGGAGAAGGCTACACCTTC. Its translation: CASSLLAGEGYTF.

This clone was counted once. This chain links TRBV9 with TRBJ2-3; weak D call: TRBD1 (5 bases). The CDR3 contains 16 residues. V was shortened by 0 bases and J by 0 bases, with 11 bases between the two germline ends. The germline gives CDR1 SGDLS, CDR2 YYNGEE. In DNA, the CDR3 is TGTGCCAGCAGCGTAGACCAGGGTGCTAGCACAGATACGCAGTATTTT. Amino acids: CASSVDQGASTDTQYF.

This CDR3 is CASSQGPRGGWATEAFF. The CDR3 nucleotides read TGCGCCAGCAGCCAAGGTCCCAGGGGCGGTTGGGCCACTGAAGCTTTCTTT. This chain connects TRBV4-1 to TRBJ1-1; perhaps TRBD1 as D (6 bases). The CDR3 has 17 amino acids. The ends were cut back, 1 base at V and 4 bases at J, with 19 bases in the middle. From germline, CDR1 is MGHRA and CDR2 YSYEKL.

CDR3 residues: CASSFGERLNNEQFF. The CDR3 region has the DNA TGTGCCAGTAGTTTTGGTGAACGCCTCAACAATGAGCAGTTCTTC. V gene TRBV19 combines with J gene TRBJ2-1; D not certain. There are 15 residues in the CDR3. Germline CDR1 and CDR2: LNHDA and SQIVND (reference sequence). Between the trimmed V and J ends, which lost 5 bases and 5 bases, there was a span of 16 bases.

This chain uses TRBV7-2 with TRBJ2-3; D is possibly TRBD2 (6 bases). The V and J ends lost 2 bases and 4 bases respectively, with 13 bases between them. Germline V gene data show CDR1 as SGHTA and CDR2 as FQGNSA. The CDR3 totals 15 residues. CDR3 loop: CASSLSSVTADTQYF. CDR3 coding DNA: TGTGCCAGCAGCTTATCTAGCGTCACAGCAGATACGCAGTATTTT.

CDR3 sequence reads: CAWSAGGVYEQYF. In DNA, the CDR3 is TGTGCCTGGAGCGCAGGGGGCGTCTACGAGCAGTACTTC. V is TRBV30 and J is TRBJ2-7; 8 positions match TRBD1. Germline V gene lookup returns CDR1 GTSNPN and CDR2 SVGIG (reference sequence). This CDR3 comprises 13 residues. V dropped 3 bases and J dropped 3; count of bases not matched to a gene: 4. Filled out from reference TRBV30 and TRBJ2-7, the complete variable domain reads SQTIHQWPATLVQPVGSPLSLECTVEGTSNPNLYWYRQAAGRGLQLLFYSVGIGQISSEVPQNLSASRPQDRQFILSSKKLLLSDSGFYLCAWSAGGVYEQYFGPGTRLTVT.

The rearrangement uses TRBV7-9 and TRBJ2-7; D is perhaps TRBD1 (6 bases). V was trimmed by 4 bases and J by 7 bases, leaving 17 bases between them. CDR1 SEHNR and CDR2 FQNEAQ come from the germline V gene (reference sequence). CDR3 size: 14 residues. The CDR3 reads CASSSPGASGEQYF. In DNA form, the CDR3 reads TGTGCCAGCAGCTCCCCAGGGGCTTCGGGTGAGCAGTACTTC.

The chain joins TRBV7-8 to TRBJ1-4; D is ambiguous. The CDR3 is made up of 16 amino acids. CDR1 is SGHVS, CDR2 FQNEAQ, per germline. V was shortened by 2 bases and J by 0 bases, with 10 bases between the two germline ends. The CDR3 here is CASSLTVSATNEKLFF. CDR3 DNA sequence: TGTGCCAGCAGCTTAACCGTTTCCGCAACTAATGAAAAACTGTTTTTT.

The V and J genes are TRBV5-6 and TRBJ2-7, with D possibly matching TRBD1 (6 bases). This CDR3 has 15 amino acids. Germline CDR1 is SGHDT and CDR2 is YYEEEE. Trimming pared 4 bases from V and 3 bases from J, leaving 17 bases between. This CDR3 is CASSPQWAGDYEQYF. The CDR3 region has the DNA TGTGCCAGCAGCCCGCAATGGGCAGGGGACTACGAGCAGTACTTC.

V usage is TRBV4-2 and J usage is TRBJ2-7, with D possibly called TRBD1 or TRBD2 (5 bases each). Germline V gene sequence: CDR1 LGHNA, CDR2 YNFKEQ. Trimming shortened V by 1 base and J by 4 bases, and 14 bases separated the two germline ends. The CDR3 totals 15 residues. CDR3 coding DNA: TGTGCCAGCAGCCAAGTGCCCCGAGGGGATTACGAGCAGTACTTC. It is translated as CASSQVPRGDYEQYF.

This chain links TRBV4-3 with TRBJ2-6, with D possibly TRBD1 on 6 matching bases. The V end lost 4 bases, the J end lost 2 bases, and 12 bases lay between the germline ends. The CDR3 contains 16 residues. Germline CDR1 and CDR2: LGHNA and YSLEER. The DNA for the CDR3 is TGCGCCAGCAGCCCCTCAACAGGGCCTGGGGCCAACGTCCTGACTTTC. Its translation: CASSPSTGPGANVLTF.

The chain carries TRBV28 and TRBJ1-5, with a tentative D call TRBD1 (6 bases). Germline V gene lookup returns CDR1 MDHEN and CDR2 SYDVKM. This CDR3 comprises 17 residues. V shed 5 bases and J shed 0 bases, with 17 bases lying between them. CDR3 protein: CASSPPTGYRSNQPQHF. DNA for the CDR3: TGTGCCAGCAGTCCACCTACAGGGTATCGTAGCAATCAGCCCCAGCATTTT.

The V and J genes are TRBV5-4 and TRBJ2-3; D might be TRBD1 or TRBD2, each matching 5 bases. The CDR3 is 16 amino acids. Trimming shortened V by 4 bases and J by 2 bases, and 17 bases separated the two germline ends. The V gene's germline CDR1 is SGHNT and CDR2 YYREEE (reference sequence). In DNA form, the CDR3 reads TGTGCCAGCAGCGCCGACCCCGGGACCTACACAGATACGCAGTATTTT. It is translated as CASSADPGTYTDTQYF. The whole variable domain, remainder taken from reference TRBV5-4 and TRBJ2-3, is ETGVTQSPTHLIKTRGQQVTLRCSSQSGHNTVSWYQQALGQGPQFIFQYYREEENGRGNFPPRFSGLQFPNYSSELNVNALELDDSALYLCASSADPGTYTDTQYFGPGTRLTVL.

This chain uses TRBV10-3 with TRBJ2-7, with 14 bases lining up with TRBD2. The V gene end was trimmed by 2 bases and the J gene end by 7 bases; junction bases not matched to a gene: 10. The CDR3 covers 17 residues. CDR1 ENHRY and CDR2 SYGVKD come from the germline V gene. In DNA, the CDR3 is TGTGCCATCAGTGAGGCCGGGACTAGCGGGAGTGAGGAAGAGCAGTACTTC. It is translated as CAISEAGTSGSEEEQYF.

The V and J genes are TRBV7-9 and TRBJ2-1; the D is unclear. The CDR3 is 14 residues long. V lost 3 bases, J lost 0 bases, and 6 bases lay in between. Germline V gene lookup returns CDR1 SEHNR and CDR2 FQNEAQ (reference sequence). The CDR3 region has the DNA TGTGCCAGCAGCTTGTCGAACTCCTACAATGAGCAGTTCTTC. Residues: CASSLSNSYNEQFF. Complete variable domain (other parts from reference TRBV7-9 and TRBJ2-1): DTGVSQNPRHKITKRGQNVTFRCDPISEHNRLYWYRQTLGQGPEFLTYFQNEAQLEKSRLLSDRFSAERPKGSFSTLEIQRTEQGDSAMYLCASSLSNSYNEQFFGPGTRLTVL.

The chain is built from TRBV6-5 and TRBJ2-1; D is possibly TRBD2 (6 bases). The V gene lost 4 bases and the J gene lost 1 base, with 11 bases spanning the gap. The CDR3 runs to 15 residues. Germline V gene data show CDR1 as MNHEY and CDR2 as SVGAGI. The CDR3 sequence is CASSWVGGSYNEQFF. CDR3 nucleotides: TGTGCCAGCAGTTGGGTGGGGGGATCCTACAATGAGCAGTTCTTC.

The CDR3 loop is CASSLKAGGPYYEQYF. CDR3 nucleotides: TGTGCCAGCAGTTTAAAAGCGGGAGGGCCTTACTACGAGCAGTACTTC. The V call is TRBV27, the J call TRBJ2-7, with TRBD2 matching 10 bases. The V gene's germline CDR1 is MNHEY and CDR2 SMNVEV (reference sequence). This CDR3 has 16 residues. V was clipped by 2 bases and J by 3 bases; unmatched bases: 7.

This sequence joins TRBV7-8 and TRBJ1-1; D unclear. V was clipped by 4 bases and J by 4 bases, with 16 bases between them. Germline V gene data show CDR1 as SGHVS and CDR2 as FQNEAQ. The CDR3 length is 15 residues. CDR3 residues: CASSYNRAPGTEAFF. As DNA, the CDR3 is TGTGCCAGCAGCTACAATAGGGCCCCGGGCACTGAAGCTTTCTTT.

The chain couples TRBV28 to TRBJ2-7; the match to TRBD1 covers 8 bases. Germline V gives CDR1 MDHEN, CDR2 SYDVKM. This CDR3 comprises 14 residues. After removal of 3 bases from V and 6 bases from J, the junction contained 7 bases not matched to a gene. The CDR3 loop is CASSFPQGAAEQYF. CDR3 DNA sequence: TGTGCCAGCAGTTTTCCCCAGGGGGCGGCCGAGCAGTACTTC.

The chain is built from TRBV27 and TRBJ1-2, with 10 positions matching TRBD1. The junction had 8 bases not matched to a gene; V was cut back by 5 bases and J by 8 bases. The germline gives CDR1 MNHEY, CDR2 SMNVEV (reference sequence). The CDR3 loop spans 14 amino acids. The CDR3 nucleotides are TGTGCCAGCAGTCCTCGACAGGGGGCATTGGGCTACACCTTC. Protein: CASSPRQGALGYTF.

The rearrangement links TRBV28 to TRBJ2-5; a possible D gene is TRBD2 (6 bases). V gave up 7 bases and J gave up 5 bases, with 20 bases separating them. Germline assignment: CDR1 MDHEN and CDR2 SYDVKM. The CDR3 sequence is 15 residues long. The CDR3 loop is CASTTLGEDWETQYF. In DNA, the CDR3 is TGTGCCAGCACTACCCTGGGGGAGGACTGGGAGACCCAGTACTTC.